This TCR beta chain stems from a study of shared clonotypes between healthy human individuals. Study-level information: Researchers assigned three CD4 naive, three CD4 memory, two CD8 naive and one CD8 memory plate to each donor.

Division of CD4+ cells produced a CD45RA+ naive subset and a CD45RA-negative memory subset. The CDR3 extends over 14 amino acids. CDR1 and CDR2 from the germline V gene are MNHNY and SVGAGI (reference sequence). V dropped 6 bases and J dropped 5 bases, with 16 bases sitting between them. Produced via immunoSEQ multiplex PCR; TCRdb's table is partial and in-frame only. The repertoire has 2,500,000 or so clones, 80% to 95% of them found once; the top ten carry 0.37%. The chain couples TRBV6-6 to TRBJ2-5, with a weak D call TRBD1 (6 bases). Sequencing was performed on naive CD4+ T cells from PBMCs. Subset of the sample: CD45RA+ positively selected. This TCR came from a man between 18 and 29 years old in good health. Some clones in this sample may be carry-over from other donors' samples. DNA for the CDR3: TGTGCCAGCAGGCGTGGTGGGGGCTGGGAGACCCAGTACTTC. Protein: CASRRGGGWETQYF.